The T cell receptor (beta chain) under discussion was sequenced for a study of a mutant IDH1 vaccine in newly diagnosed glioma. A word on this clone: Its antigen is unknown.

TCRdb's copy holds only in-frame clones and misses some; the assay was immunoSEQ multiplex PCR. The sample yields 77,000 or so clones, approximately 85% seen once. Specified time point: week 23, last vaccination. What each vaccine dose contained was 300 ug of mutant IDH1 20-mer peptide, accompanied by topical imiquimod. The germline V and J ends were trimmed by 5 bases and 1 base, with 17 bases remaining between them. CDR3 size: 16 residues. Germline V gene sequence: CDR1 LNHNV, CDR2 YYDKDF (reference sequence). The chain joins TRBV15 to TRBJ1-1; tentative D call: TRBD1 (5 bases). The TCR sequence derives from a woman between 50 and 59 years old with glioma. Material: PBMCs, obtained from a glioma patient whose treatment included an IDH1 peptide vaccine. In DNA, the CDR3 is TGTGCCACCAGCGGACCGAGGGGTAAGCGGAACACTGAAGCTTTCTTT. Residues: CATSGPRGKRNTEAFF.